A single sample is the source of the 26 T cell receptor beta chains below, sequenced in a study of blood T cell repertoires in COVID-19. Sequencing used immunoSEQ multiplex PCR; TCRdb keeps in-frame clones, though not all of them. The sample shows 350,000 to 450,000 clones, about nine tenths of them seen only once. The specimen was peripheral blood. The receptors stem from a middle-aged woman with COVID-19, enrolled during active disease.

V gene TRBV12-3 or TRBV12-4 combines with J gene TRBJ2-1; 8 nucleotides match TRBD2. This CDR3 comprises 12 residues. V lost 5 bases to trimming and J lost 11 bases; unmatched junction nucleotides: 5. CDR3 sequence reads: CASSAGGTKQFF. In DNA form, the CDR3 reads TGTGCCAGCAGTGCGGGGGGAACGAAGCAGTTCTTC.

The genes are TRBV6-2 or TRBV6-3 and TRBJ1-5; D perhaps matches TRBD1 (5 bases). The germline V gene has CDR1 MNHEY and CDR2 SVGEGT. V was pared by 2 bases and J by 0 bases, with 23 bases between. The CDR3 totals 20 residues. CDR3 sequence (DNA): TGTGCCAGCAGTTACGACCGCTTGGGGCAGGGAGGACATAGCAATCAGCCCCAGCATTTT. Translated: CASSYDRLGQGGHSNQPQHF.

The rearrangement links TRBV6-5 to TRBJ1-1; no definite D call. V shed 4 bases and J shed 7 bases, with 13 bases lying between them. The CDR3 spans 13 residues. Germline V lookup: CDR1 MNHEY, CDR2 SVGAGI. The CDR3 nucleotides are TGTGCCAGCAGTTTGTGGGAGTCTGATGAAGCTTTCTTT. Protein product: CASSLWESDEAFF.

V is TRBV19 and J is TRBJ1-4; D perhaps matches TRBD1 (5 bases). This CDR3 has 15 residues. Germline V gene sequence: CDR1 LNHDA, CDR2 SQIVND (reference sequence). V shed 5 bases and J shed 8 bases, with 18 bases lying between them. The DNA of the CDR3 is TGTGCCAGTAGTCCCCCCGGGGCGGGGCGGGAAAAACTGTTTTTT. This codes for CASSPPGAGREKLFF.

The V call is TRBV12-5, the J call TRBJ1-3; no reliable D call. Trimming removed 5 bases at V and 0 bases at J, with 8 bases between. The CDR3 loop spans 14 amino acids. From germline, CDR1 is LGHNT and CDR2 FRNRAP. The CDR3 sequence is CASGPGISGNTIYF. In DNA form, the CDR3 reads TGTGCTAGTGGTCCCGGGATCTCTGGAAACACCATATATTTT.

This chain links TRBV6-5 with TRBJ1-2; tentative D call: TRBD1 (6 bases). The ends were cut back, 7 bases at V and 0 bases at J, with 15 bases in the middle. This CDR3 spans 15 amino acids. From germline, CDR1 is MNHEY and CDR2 SVGAGI. For the CDR3, the DNA is TGTGCCAGCAACGGACGGACAGAAGCTAACTATGGCTACACCTTC. The encoded protein is CASNGRTEANYGYTF.

Remarks on this clone: The identical CDR3 is also encoded by other nucleotide sequences in the sample. The J gene is TRBJ1-5, the V gene TRBV3-1 (or the pseudogene TRBV3-2); possibly TRBD1 for D (5 bases). The CDR3 totals 14 residues. The V end lost 4 bases, the J end lost 0 bases, and 7 bases lay between the germline ends. The germline V gene encodes CDR1 LGHDT and CDR2 YNNKEL (reference sequence). CDR3 sequence reads: CASSPGISNQPQHF. The DNA of the CDR3 is TGTGCCAGCAGCCCAGGGATTAGCAATCAGCCCCAGCATTTT.

The chain is built from TRBV7-2 and TRBJ1-2; 7 bases fit TRBD1. Germline lookup yields CDR1 SGHTA and CDR2 FQGNSA. The CDR3 spans 16 residues. V shed 2 bases, J shed 2 bases, and the junction held 8 bases outside the gene matches. CDR3: CASSLSAIQGNYGYTF. The CDR3 DNA is TGTGCCAGCAGCTTATCTGCGATACAGGGGAACTATGGCTACACCTTC.

The chain carries TRBV6-6 and TRBJ2-2; D unresolved. The CDR3 contains 12 residues. Trimming removed 5 bases at V and 4 bases at J, with 5 bases between. The germline gives CDR1 MNHNY, CDR2 SVGAGI (reference sequence). The CDR3 sequence is CASSPLTGELFF. The CDR3 nucleotides are TGTGCCAGCAGTCCCCTCACCGGGGAGCTGTTTTTT.

The chain couples TRBV5-4 to TRBJ1-1; TRBD1 matches 7 bases. V lost 0 bases and J lost 4; bases outside the gene matches: 12. There are 17 residues in the CDR3. Germline V gene data show CDR1 as SGHNT and CDR2 as YYREEE (reference sequence). CDR3 sequence reads: CASSLGQGGVSATEAFF. The CDR3 region has the DNA TGTGCCAGCAGCTTGGGCCAGGGGGGTGTGTCCGCCACTGAAGCTTTCTTT.

Concerning this clone itself: One end of the junction is discordant with germline, which a read error may explain. This rearrangement joins TRBV7-7 to TRBJ1-3, with TRBD1 identical over 10 bases. The CDR3 has 15 residues. In germline, CDR1 is SSHAT, CDR2 FNYEAQ (reference sequence). CDR3 region: CASSPDRGPGNTIYF. The DNA of the CDR3 is TGTGCTAGCAGCCCTGACAGGGGGCCTGGAAACACCATATATTTT.

As regards this clone: At one of its ends the junction is not consistent with the germline gene, which may arise from a read error. V is TRBV18 and J is TRBJ2-7; D uncertain. The CDR3 spans 13 residues. Germline V gene sequence: CDR1 KGHSH, CDR2 LQKENI. CDR3 loop: CASSPIADYGQYF. CDR3 nucleotides: TGTGCCAGCTCACCAATAGCCGATTACGGGCAGTACTTC.

The chain has TRBV4-3 and TRBJ1-1; 9 nucleotides line up with TRBD1. The germline gives CDR1 LGHNA, CDR2 YSLEER. V was clipped by 2 bases and J by 0 bases; unmatched bases: 1. This CDR3 has 15 amino acids. The CDR3 coding sequence is TGCGCCAGCAGCCAAACAGGGGGCATGAACACTGAAGCTTTCTTT. Encoded protein: CASSQTGGMNTEAFF.

The chain uses TRBV30 and TRBJ1-6, with D possibly being TRBD1 (5 bases). This CDR3 contains 14 residues. Germline values: CDR1 GTSNPN, CDR2 SVGIG (reference sequence). Deletions cut 0 bases from V and 8 bases from J, with 11 bases between. The CDR3, as DNA: TGTGCCTGGAGTGTGTTGGAGGGGTATTCACCCCTCCACTTT. Residues: CAWSVLEGYSPLHF.

The V call is TRBV20-1, the J call TRBJ1-1, with D unresolved. In germline, CDR1 is DFQATT, CDR2 SNEGSKA (reference sequence). This CDR3 is 11 amino acids long. Trimming pared 5 bases from V and 2 bases from J, leaving 6 bases between. CDR3 coding DNA: TGCAGTGCTCAAAAAAACACTGAAGCTTTCTTT. Translation gives CSAQKNTEAFF.

V is TRBV7-6 and J is TRBJ2-3; 11 positions match TRBD1. This CDR3 has 17 amino acids. The J segment lost 3 bases and the V segment lost 1 base, leaving 6 bases of the junction unmatched. The germline V gene encodes CDR1 SGHVS and CDR2 FNYEAQ. The CDR3 is CASSLGTGGVSTDTQYF. CDR3 nucleotide sequence: TGTGCCAGCAGCTTAGGGACAGGGGGCGTCTCAACAGATACGCAGTATTTT.

In this sample, this clone turned up a few times. The J gene is TRBJ2-7, the V gene TRBV20-1, with TRBD1 identical over 8 bases. The CDR3 sequence is 15 residues long. With 3 bases clipped from V and 2 bases from J, the junction kept 9 bases outside the gene matches. Germline V gene lookup returns CDR1 DFQATT and CDR2 SNEGSKA (reference sequence). This chain's CDR3 is CSASGSQGATYEQYF. The CDR3 DNA reads TGCAGTGCTAGTGGGTCCCAGGGGGCCACCTACGAGCAGTACTTC.

The rearrangement joins TRBV2 to TRBJ2-1, with 12 bases identical to TRBD1. The J segment lost 3 bases and the V segment lost 10 bases, leaving 10 bases of the junction unmatched. This CDR3 has 16 amino acids. Germline assignment: CDR1 SNHLY and CDR2 FYNNEI. CDR3 sequence (DNA): TGTGCCATAATACCGGGACAGGGGGCTGGCTACAATGAGCAGTTCTTC. It specifies CAIIPGQGAGYNEQFF.

The rearrangement uses TRBV6-2 or TRBV6-3 and TRBJ1-2, with 8 positions matching TRBD1. With V trimmed by 5 bases and J by 2 bases, 4 bases remained unmatched. The CDR3 runs to 14 residues. The V gene's germline CDR1 is MNHEY and CDR2 SVGEGT. CDR3 sequence reads: CASSGGQGNYGYTF. As DNA, the CDR3 is TGTGCCAGCAGTGGTGGACAGGGAAACTATGGCTACACCTTC.

The chain recombines TRBV6-1 with TRBJ1-4; TRBD1 is a possible D gene (5 bases). Germline-derived CDR1 and CDR2 are MNHNS and SASEGT. This CDR3 comprises 15 residues. The germline V and J ends were trimmed by 2 bases and 1 base, with 8 bases remaining between them. CDR3 amino acids: CASSEMGGTNEKLFF. In DNA, the CDR3 is TGTGCCAGCAGTGAAATGGGGGGAACTAATGAAAAACTGTTTTTT.

The CDR3 protein is CASRRQGRAFF. CDR3 in DNA: TGTGCCAGCAGGAGACAGGGGAGAGCTTTCTTT. V is TRBV28 and J is TRBJ1-1; the match to TRBD1 covers 8 bases. The CDR3 extends over 11 amino acids. Germline V gene data show CDR1 as MDHEN and CDR2 as SYDVKM. V lost 6 bases, J lost 10 bases, and 4 bases stayed unmatched.

The J gene is TRBJ1-5, the V gene TRBV19; 11 nucleotides match TRBD1. The CDR3 totals 15 residues. J lost 7 bases, V lost 4 bases, and 6 bases had no gene match. The germline gives CDR1 LNHDA, CDR2 SQIVND (reference sequence). CDR3 protein: CASSRLDRGPQPQHF. For the CDR3, the DNA is TGTGCCAGTAGTAGGTTGGACAGGGGGCCCCAGCCCCAGCATTTT. Full variable domain (outside the CDR3, taken from reference TRBV19 and TRBJ1-5): DGGITQSPKYLFRKEGQNVTLSCEQNLNHDAMYWYRQDPGQGLRLIYYSQIVNDFQKGDIAEGYSVSREKKESFPLTVTSAQKNPTAFYLCASSRLDRGPQPQHFGDGTRLSIL.

DNA of the CDR3: TGTGCCAGTAGTACGATTCAAGCGGGACCATCGGGGGCCGAGCAGTTCTTC. Its protein is CASSTIQAGPSGAEQFF. This chain links TRBV19 with TRBJ2-1; D might be TRBD2 (7 bases). The CDR3 is 17 residues long. V dropped 4 bases and J dropped 10 bases, with 26 bases sitting between them. Germline V CDR1 and CDR2: LNHDA, SQIVND (reference sequence).

This clone was picked up one time. The chain recombines TRBV3-1 (or the pseudogene TRBV3-2) with TRBJ1-5, with a tentative D call TRBD1 (6 bases). The CDR3 length is 15 residues. Trimming took 2 bases from V and 5 from J, leaving 13 bases between them. Germline CDR1 LGHDT, CDR2 YNNKEL (reference sequence). CDR3 residues: CASSQSWAGDQPQHF. The CDR3 DNA follows: TGTGCCAGCAGCCAATCGTGGGCAGGGGATCAGCCCCAGCATTTT.

J is TRBJ1-1 and V is TRBV5-1; D possibly corresponds to TRBD1 (5 bases). The CDR3 sequence is 14 residues long. The V gene's germline CDR1 is SGHRS and CDR2 YFSETQ. V dropped 7 bases and J dropped 4 bases, with 17 bases sitting between them. CDR3 sequence reads: CASRRQGESTEAFF. The DNA for the CDR3 is TGCGCCAGCCGGCGGCAGGGTGAGAGCACTGAAGCTTTCTTT.

The rearrangement links TRBV18 to TRBJ1-2, with D tentatively TRBD1 (5 bases). CDR1 KGHSH and CDR2 LQKENI come from the germline V gene. The CDR3 covers 13 residues. Trimming took off 3 bases at V and 3 bases at J, with 8 bases between the two ends. The CDR3 DNA reads as TGTGCCAGCTCACCTGGGGACTACTATGGCTACACCTTC. As protein: CASSPGDYYGYTF.